Following are 25 T cell receptor beta chains from one sample sequenced in a study of shared clonotypes between healthy human individuals. Here immunoSEQ multiplex PCR was the method, and the copy in TCRdb shows in-frame clones only, minus some. Of over a million clones in the sample, roughly 80% were seen once. Sequenced material: memory CD4+ T cells sorted from blood. Subset reported: CD45RA-negative fraction. All receptors derive from a young man in good health.

This clone turned up a few times. J is TRBJ2-6 and V is TRBV12-5; no firm D call. V dropped 6 bases and J dropped 0 bases, with 3 bases sitting between them. Germline CDR1 LGHNT, CDR2 FRNRAP. The CDR3 runs 13 residues. CDR3 region: CASGTSGANVLTF. The DNA of the CDR3 is TGTGCTAGTGGGACCTCTGGGGCCAACGTCCTGACTTTC. Looking up the rest from reference TRBV12-5 and TRBJ2-6 gives the full variable domain: DARVTQTPRHKVTEMGQEVTMRCQPILGHNTVFWYRQTMMQGLELLAYFRNRAPLDDSGMPKDRFSAEMPDATLATLKIQPSEPRDSAVYFCASGTSGANVLTFGAGSRLTVL.

This chain's CDR3 is CASSDTDRGYQPQHF. DNA for the CDR3: TGTGCCAGCAGTGACACGGACAGGGGGTATCAGCCCCAGCATTTT. The gene calls are TRBV28 and TRBJ1-5; TRBD1 matches at 10 bases. V trimming: 5 bases; J trimming: 5 bases; junction bases outside the gene matches: 6. CDR1 is MDHEN, CDR2 SYDVKM, per germline. The CDR3 spans 15 residues. Full variable domain (outside the CDR3, taken from reference TRBV28 and TRBJ1-5): DVKVTQSSRYLVKRTGEKVFLECVQDMDHENMFWYRQDPGLGLRLIYFSYDVKMKEKGDIPEGYSVSREKKERFSLILESASTNQTSMYLCASSDTDRGYQPQHFGDGTRLSIL.

The chain carries TRBV7-2 and TRBJ2-5, with 16 positions matching TRBD2. Germline V gives CDR1 SGHTA, CDR2 FQGNSA. Trimming at V came to 4 bases and at J to 5 bases, leaving 7 bases not matched to a gene. CDR3 length equals 17 residues. CDR3 nucleotides: TGTGCCAGCAGCTCCGGGACTAGCGGGAGGGGGAGGGAGACCCAGTACTTC. Residues: CASSSGTSGRGRETQYF. Full variable domain (outside the CDR3, taken from reference TRBV7-2 and TRBJ2-5): GAGVSQSPSNKVTEKGKDVELRCDPISGHTALYWYRQSLGQGLEFLIYFQGNSAPDKSGLPSDRFSAERTGGSVSTLTIQRTQQEDSAVYLCASSSGTSGRGRETQYFGPGTRLLVL.

This chain connects TRBV6-1 to TRBJ1-6; perhaps TRBD1 as D (5 bases). Trimming stripped 8 bases from V and 3 bases from J, with 8 bases between. The CDR3 loop spans 13 amino acids. Per germline, CDR1 MNHNS and CDR2 SASEGT. Here the CDR3 reads CASVTDYNSPLHF. Here the CDR3 DNA reads TGTGCCAGCGTGACAGACTATAATTCACCCCTCCACTTT.

The rearrangement joins TRBV6-5 to TRBJ1-5; 8 bases agree with TRBD1. Germline loops: CDR1 MNHEY, CDR2 SVGAGI. J lost 9 bases, V lost 5 bases, and 9 bases had no gene match. This CDR3 is built from 14 residues. CDR3 amino acids: CASSRTGSGLPQHF. The CDR3 nucleotides are TGTGCCAGCAGTCGGACAGGGAGTGGGCTGCCCCAGCATTTT.

The chain joins TRBV19 to TRBJ2-3; 9 bases are shared with TRBD2. V was clipped by 5 bases and J by 2 bases; unmatched bases: 14. The CDR3 totals 18 residues. Germline loops: CDR1 LNHDA, CDR2 SQIVND (reference sequence). The CDR3 region is CASSSLTTTSGYTDTQYF. For the CDR3, the DNA is TGTGCCAGTAGTTCCCTTACCACGACTAGCGGTTACACAGATACGCAGTATTTT.

As concerns this clone: Other nucleotide sequences from this sample produce the same CDR3. The CDR3 loop reads CASSPQGGIYEQYF. The CDR3 DNA follows: TGTGCCAGCTCACCACAGGGAGGGATATACGAGCAGTACTTC. V and J are TRBV18 and TRBJ2-7; 7 bases align to TRBD2. Trimming cost V 1 base and J 4 bases; bases outside gene matches: 4. Germline CDR1 is KGHSH and CDR2 is LQKENI. The length of the CDR3 is 14 residues.

This sequence joins TRBV9 and TRBJ2-1; 8 bases map to TRBD2. The V gene's germline CDR1 is SGDLS and CDR2 YYNGEE. Losses at the gene ends were 3 bases for V and 3 bases for J; bases not matched to a gene: 5. The CDR3 loop spans 15 amino acids. CDR3: CASSESGGSYNEQFF. The CDR3 DNA follows: TGTGCCAGCAGCGAGTCGGGGGGGAGCTACAATGAGCAGTTCTTC.

The chain couples TRBV7-2 to TRBJ1-4; 9 nucleotides line up with TRBD1. V dropped 5 bases and J dropped 3; count of bases not matched to a gene: 4. The CDR3 runs 15 residues. Per the germline V gene, CDR1 is SGHTA and CDR2 is FQGNSA. The CDR3 bases are TGTGCCAGCAGCCCACAGGGGGCAGCTAATGAAAAACTGTTTTTT. This sequence encodes CASSPQGAANEKLFF. Looking up the rest from reference TRBV7-2 and TRBJ1-4 gives the full variable domain: GAGVSQSPSNKVTEKGKDVELRCDPISGHTALYWYRQSLGQGLEFLIYFQGNSAPDKSGLPSDRFSAERTGGSVSTLTIQRTQQEDSAVYLCASSPQGAANEKLFFGSGTQLSVL.

This clone has a handful of counts. The chain uses TRBV28 and TRBJ1-4; D is undetermined. V was clipped by 10 bases and J by 8 bases, with 17 bases between them. Germline assignment: CDR1 MDHEN and CDR2 SYDVKM. This CDR3 has 13 residues. CDR3 sequence reads: CATYNGKREKLFF. In DNA, the CDR3 is TGTGCCACTTACAATGGGAAAAGGGAAAAACTGTTTTTT.

V is TRBV19 and J is TRBJ2-5; TRBD2 agrees at 10 bases. The CDR3 runs 16 residues. Per the germline V gene, CDR1 is LNHDA and CDR2 is SQIVND (reference sequence). The J segment lost 1 base and the V segment lost 5 bases, leaving 7 bases of the junction unmatched. The CDR3 DNA is TGTGCCAGTAGTCTCTCTAGCGGGAGTATCCAAGAGACCCAGTACTTC. Translated: CASSLSSGSIQETQYF.

The chain couples TRBV18 to TRBJ1-6; no reliable D call. CDR3 size: 15 residues. Germline V gives CDR1 KGHSH, CDR2 LQKENI. V lost 6 bases to trimming and J lost 9 bases, with 18 bases between them. CDR3 sequence (DNA): TGTGCCAGCTCGCCGGACGGCGGGCTAGCTTCACCCCTCCACTTT. Its translation is CASSPDGGLASPLHF. Looking up the rest from reference TRBV18 and TRBJ1-6 gives the full variable domain: NAGVMQNPRHLVRRRGQEARLRCSPMKGHSHVYWYRQLPEEGLKFMVYLQKENIIDESGMPKERFSAEFPKEGPSILRIQQVVRGDSAAYFCASSPDGGLASPLHFGNGTRLTVT.

Turning to this clone: Other DNA sequences in the same sample also yield this CDR3. V gene TRBV11-2 combines with J gene TRBJ2-1, with D maybe TRBD1 (6 bases). V was shortened by 0 bases and J by 6 bases, with 6 bases between the two germline ends. This CDR3 contains 13 residues. From germline, CDR1 is SGHAT and CDR2 FQNNGV. The CDR3 sequence is CASSLDRGNEQFF. The CDR3 region has the DNA TGTGCCAGCAGCTTAGACAGGGGCAATGAGCAGTTCTTC.

The chain carries TRBV11-2 and TRBJ1-2; D is unresolved. CDR1 and CDR2 (germline): SGHAT, FQNNGV. The ends were cut back, 4 bases at V and 5 bases at J, with 8 bases in the middle. The CDR3 has 12 amino acids. The CDR3 loop reads CASSSESYGYTF. The CDR3, as DNA: TGTGCCAGCAGCTCAGAGTCGTATGGCTACACCTTC. The complete variable domain, with remaining parts taken from reference TRBV11-2 and TRBJ1-2, reads EAGVAQSPRYKIIEKRQSVAFWCNPISGHATLYWYQQILGQGPKLLIQFQNNGVVDDSQLPKDRFSAERLKGVDSTLKIQPAKLEDSAVYLCASSSESYGYTFGSGTRLTVV.

The CDR3 loop reads CASSPWTGGTNSPLHF. CDR3 nucleotides: TGTGCCAGCAGCCCCTGGACAGGAGGGACCAATTCACCCCTCCACTTT. The genes are TRBV5-5 and TRBJ1-6; TRBD1 matches 7 bases. This CDR3 is built from 16 residues. J lost 7 bases, V lost 4 bases, and 11 bases had no gene match. Germline assignment: CDR1 SGHKS and CDR2 YYEKEE (reference sequence).

The chain couples TRBV18 to TRBJ1-6, with a weak D call TRBD1 (6 bases). Looked up from germline, CDR1 is KGHSH and CDR2 is LQKENI. Between the trimmed V and J ends, which lost 0 bases and 6 bases, there was a span of 9 bases. CDR3 length: 15 residues. The CDR3 nucleotides read TGTGCCAGCTCACCACCGGGGGCCGGTAATTCACCCCTCCACTTT. It encodes CASSPPGAGNSPLHF.

The genes are TRBV7-9 and TRBJ2-5, with D unclear. V was trimmed by 5 bases and J by 2 bases, leaving 9 bases between them. The CDR3 spans 13 residues. Germline CDR1 SEHNR, CDR2 FQNEAQ (reference sequence). The DNA for the CDR3 is TGTGCCAGCAGCGCTTCACTACAAGAGACCCAGTACTTC. Amino acid sequence: CASSASLQETQYF.

The genes are TRBV4-2 and TRBJ2-7, with 7 bases lining up with TRBD2. In germline, CDR1 is LGHNA, CDR2 YNFKEQ. V lost 0 bases and J lost 4; bases outside the gene matches: 6. The CDR3 sequence is 15 residues long. CDR3 in DNA: TGTGCCAGCAGCCAAGATCGCGGGACTACTTACGAGCAGTACTTC. Its translation is CASSQDRGTTYEQYF.

The chain joins TRBV2 to TRBJ2-1; D tentatively reads TRBD1 or TRBD2 (6 bases each). Between the trimmed V and J ends, which lost 3 bases and 0 bases, there was a span of 9 bases. CDR3 length: 15 residues. Germline V gives CDR1 SNHLY, CDR2 FYNNEI. Here the CDR3 DNA reads TGTGCCAGCAGTGATGAGGGGGGCTCCTACAATGAGCAGTTCTTC. This encodes CASSDEGGSYNEQFF. The variable domain in full, completed from reference TRBV2 and TRBJ2-1, reads EPEVTQTPSHQVTQMGQEVILRCVPISNHLYFYWYRQILGQKVEFLVSFYNNEISEKSEIFDDQFSVERPDGSNFTLKIRSTKLEDSAMYFCASSDEGGSYNEQFFGPGTRLTVL.

The rearrangement joins TRBV6-6 to TRBJ1-1; no clear D. Germline V gene sequence: CDR1 MNHNY, CDR2 SVGAGI (reference sequence). CDR3 size: 12 residues. V was pared by 6 bases and J by 2 bases, with 7 bases between. The CDR3 nucleotides are TGTGCCAGCAGGAAGGATAACACTGAAGCTTTCTTT. It specifies CASRKDNTEAFF.

The V and J genes are TRBV28 and TRBJ2-7; 9 bases line up with TRBD1. After removal of 3 bases from V and 4 bases from J, the junction contained 7 bases not matched to a gene. The germline V gene encodes CDR1 MDHEN and CDR2 SYDVKM. The CDR3 sequence is 15 residues long. Here the CDR3 reads CASSLAGTGIYEQYF. CDR3 nucleotide sequence: TGTGCCAGCAGTTTGGCCGGGACAGGGATTTACGAGCAGTACTTC.

This chain links TRBV6-1 with TRBJ2-2; a possible D gene is TRBD1 (5 bases). V was trimmed by 6 bases and J by 4 bases, leaving 12 bases between them. The CDR3 spans 14 residues. Germline V gives CDR1 MNHNS, CDR2 SASEGT. The CDR3 DNA reads TGTGCCAGCAGAGCCTTGACAGCCACCGGGGAGCTGTTTTTT. Residues: CASRALTATGELFF.

The chain combines TRBV7-2 with TRBJ2-7; no clear D gene. In germline, CDR1 is SGHTA, CDR2 FQGNSA. V gave up 1 base and J gave up 8 bases, with 6 bases separating them. This CDR3 is built from 11 residues. CDR3 sequence: CASSLGGQQYF. Written as DNA, the CDR3 is TGTGCCAGCAGCTTAGGAGGACAGCAGTACTTC. The full variable domain, its missing parts supplied by reference TRBV7-2 and TRBJ2-7, is GAGVSQSPSNKVTEKGKDVELRCDPISGHTALYWYRQSLGQGLEFLIYFQGNSAPDKSGLPSDRFSAERTGGSVSTLTIQRTQQEDSAVYLCASSLGGQQYFGPGTRLTVT.

This clone was counted a few times. The chain links TRBV7-2 to TRBJ1-6; D gene ambiguous. CDR3 length: 12 amino acids. V gave up 1 base and J gave up 19 bases, with 14 bases separating them. The germline V gene encodes CDR1 SGHTA and CDR2 FQGNSA. CDR3 nucleotide sequence: TGTGCCAGCAGCTTAGATCCTTTGCTCGTTCACTTT. Translation: CASSLDPLLVHF.

This clone came up once. This sequence joins TRBV5-1 and TRBJ2-5; weak D call: TRBD1 (6 bases). V was clipped by 4 bases and J by 5 bases, with 12 bases between them. Germline V gene sequence: CDR1 SGHRS, CDR2 YFSETQ. The CDR3 extends over 13 amino acids. The CDR3 DNA is TGCGCCAGCAGCCAACAGGGTTTGGAGACCCAGTACTTC. This gives the protein CASSQQGLETQYF.